The table lists the clone carrying this TCR beta chain with a few counts. Its specificity is not known. These data originate in a study of beta chain features in type 1 diabetes. Study-wide results and limits: Significant though moderate, a shortening of TCRB CDR3s appeared in all four CD4+ subsets of Type 1 diabetes patients. Within patients, naive, central memory and Treg TCRB repertoires seemed more similar than within healthy donors.

What was sequenced were expressed TCRB transcripts, since all of the isolated RNA had been reverse transcribed. Profiling relied on immunoSEQ multiplex PCR, and the TCRdb table lists in-frame clones only, not all of them. The table has roughly 500,000 clones, about 10% seen once. Germline V gene sequence: CDR1 SQVTM, CDR2 ANQGSEA. V lost 3 bases and J lost 5, with 13 bases in between. This CDR3 spans 13 amino acids. The chain carries TRBV29-1 and TRBJ1-1; tentatively, D is TRBD1 (5 bases). Sequencing used naive CD4+ T cells from blood. This clonotype was sampled from a young woman in good health. The DNA of the CDR3 is TGCAGCGTTGAGGGGCGAATTAGGACTGAAGCTTTCTTT. This sequence encodes CSVEGRIRTEAFF. The full variable domain, its missing parts supplied by reference TRBV29-1 and TRBJ1-1, is SAVISQKPSRDICQRGTSLTIQCQVDSQVTMMFWYRQQPGQSLTLIATANQGSEATYESGFVIDKFPISRPNLTFSTLTVSNMSPEDSSIYLCSVEGRIRTEAFFGQGTRLTVV.